The 17 T cell receptor beta chains in this list originate from one sample, sequenced in a study of T cells in Graves' hyperthyroidism and ophthalmopathy. Regions amplified from RNA transcripts were the TCR beta CDR3 regions. HTBI primers were the set used in a first-round RT-PCR of the TCR CDR3. TCRdb passed the multiplex PCR reads through MiXCR, listing each CDR3 protein once. The data hold 300,000 to 450,000 distinct CDR3 sequences, with roughly 18% observed a single time. The sample was blood. The origin of the receptors is a woman in her forties with Graves' ophthalmopathy.

There are many counts of this clonotype. The chain recombines TRBV19 with TRBJ1-3; D gene ambiguous. Trimming cost V 7 bases and J 7 bases, with 14 bases left between them. The CDR3 length is 13 residues. Germline V gene sequence: CDR1 LNHDA, CDR2 SQIVND (reference sequence). CDR3 DNA: TGTGCCAGTACCCCCATCGGACGTAACACCATATATTTT. This codes for CASTPIGRNTIYF.

Ten or more counts support this clonotype. V gene TRBV10-2 combines with J gene TRBJ2-7, with TRBD1 identical over 7 bases. Germline V gene sequence: CDR1 WSHSY, CDR2 SAAADI. This CDR3 region has 13 residues. Trimming took 4 bases from V and 3 from J; bases not matched to a gene: 3. The CDR3 region is CASSVGTDYEQYF. DNA for the CDR3: TGCGCCAGCAGTGTGGGGACAGACTACGAGCAGTACTTC.

This clonotype was counted many times. The V gene is TRBV29-1, the J gene TRBJ1-1; possibly TRBD1 for D (6 bases). CDR1 SQVTM and CDR2 ANQGSEA come from the germline V gene. The CDR3 has 12 residues. V gave up 4 bases and J gave up 1 base, with 7 bases separating them. CDR3 residues: CSVAGANTEAFF. The CDR3, as DNA: TGCAGCGTTGCAGGGGCGAACACTGAAGCTTTCTTT.

This clonotype has more than one count but fewer than ten. This chain joins TRBV7-2 and TRBJ2-7; the match to TRBD2 covers 9 bases. J gave up 3 bases and V 4 bases, and 4 bases lay outside the gene matches. Per the germline V gene, CDR1 is SGHTA and CDR2 is FQGNSA. This CDR3 is 14 amino acids long. Here the CDR3 reads CASSSLAGYYEQYF. CDR3 nucleotide sequence: TGTGCCAGCAGCTCTCTAGCGGGGTACTACGAGCAGTACTTC.

At least ten counts were recorded for this clonotype. The chain couples TRBV28 to TRBJ1-2, with D perhaps matching TRBD1 (6 bases). Deletions cut 1 base from V and 0 bases from J, with 9 bases between. The CDR3 contains 15 residues. The V gene's germline CDR1 is MDHEN and CDR2 SYDVKM. The chain's CDR3 is CASSLLRTANYGYTF. The CDR3 nucleotides are TGTGCCAGCAGTTTATTAAGGACAGCTAACTATGGCTACACCTTC.

This clonotype has at least ten counts. The chain is built from TRBV19 and TRBJ2-2, with a weak D call TRBD2 (5 bases). The CDR3 is 14 amino acids. Germline V lookup: CDR1 LNHDA, CDR2 SQIVND (reference sequence). The V end was cut by 7 bases, the J end by 1 base, with 10 bases between. The CDR3 loop is CASIRGVNTGELFF. The CDR3, as DNA: TGTGCCAGTATTCGGGGAGTGAACACCGGGGAGCTGTTTTTT. Drawing the rest from reference TRBV19 and TRBJ2-2, the complete variable domain is DGGITQSPKYLFRKEGQNVTLSCEQNLNHDAMYWYRQDPGQGLRLIYYSQIVNDFQKGDIAEGYSVSREKKESFPLTVTSAQKNPTAFYLCASIRGVNTGELFFGEGSRLTVL.

This clonotype was observed a handful of times. This rearrangement joins TRBV6-1 to TRBJ2-7; the match to TRBD2 covers 8 bases. Trimming cost V 6 bases and J 5 bases; bases outside gene matches: 12. This CDR3 spans 15 amino acids. The germline CDR1 and CDR2 sequences are MNHNS and SASEGT. Here the CDR3 DNA reads TGTGCCAGCAGCGAGAGCGGGAGTATTAACCACGAGCAGTACTTC. Translated, it gives CASSESGSINHEQYF.

In regard to this clonotype: This may come from a read error, since a much larger clone is one base off. The CDR3 region has the DNA TGCGCCAGCAGCCAAGGAAATATCGGGACTAGTGAGACCCAGTACTTC. This codes for CASSQGNIGTSETQYF. The chain employs TRBV4-3 and TRBJ2-5, with 8 bases fitting TRBD2. The V gene's germline CDR1 is LGHNA and CDR2 YSLEER. V gave up 1 base and J gave up 5 bases; unmatched junction bases: 9. The CDR3 has 16 amino acids.

This clonotype occurred many times. This chain links TRBV28 with TRBJ2-2; tentatively, D is TRBD1 (6 bases). CDR3 length: 14 residues. V was pared by 8 bases and J by 4 bases, with 14 bases between. Germline V lookup: CDR1 MDHEN, CDR2 SYDVKM. The CDR3 spells CASAKQGFTGELFF. CDR3 sequence (DNA): TGTGCCAGCGCTAAACAGGGTTTCACCGGGGAGCTGTTTTTT.

The chain is built from TRBV12-3 or TRBV12-4 and TRBJ1-2; D remains ambiguous. V lost 3 bases and J 8 bases, leaving 13 bases between the germline ends. The CDR3 has 13 amino acids. The CDR3 DNA sequence: TGTGCCAGCAGTTTCGTCTCCCTTGCGGGCTACACCTTC. It specifies CASSFVSLAGYTF.

This clonotype was recorded at least ten times. V gene TRBV19 combines with J gene TRBJ2-2; D possibly corresponds to TRBD2 (5 bases). Germline loops: CDR1 LNHDA, CDR2 SQIVND (reference sequence). Trimming left V 7 bases short and J 2 bases short, with 14 bases between. CDR3 size: 15 residues. The CDR3 DNA sequence: TGTGCCAGTAAAAGCGGAGGTGTAAACACCGGGGAGCTGTTTTTT. It is translated as CASKSGGVNTGELFF.

The table lists this clonotype with many counts. V and J are TRBV28 and TRBJ2-2; tentatively, D is TRBD2 (5 bases). The CDR3 is made up of 16 amino acids. The V gene's germline CDR1 is MDHEN and CDR2 SYDVKM. Trimming pared 3 bases from V and 5 bases from J, leaving 16 bases between. The CDR3 DNA reads TGTGCCAGCAGTTTCCCCCTTCGCGGGCCTACCGGGGAGCTGTTTTTT. Encoded protein: CASSFPLRGPTGELFF.

This clonotype was counted ten times or more. This rearrangement joins TRBV29-1 to TRBJ1-2; D not resolved. Per the germline V gene, CDR1 is SQVTM and CDR2 is ANQGSEA. V shed 0 bases and J shed 6 bases, with 5 bases lying between them. The CDR3 extends over 11 amino acids. The CDR3 DNA is TGCAGCGTTGAAGATGGGGATGGCTACACCTTC. Encoded protein: CSVEDGDGYTF.

The chain uses TRBV6-2 or TRBV6-3 and TRBJ2-2; 9 positions agree with TRBD2. V lost 7 bases to trimming and J lost 3 bases; unmatched junction nucleotides: 3. Germline V gene lookup returns CDR1 MNHEY and CDR2 SVGEGT. This CDR3 is built from 14 residues. Here the CDR3 DNA reads TGTGCCAGCAAAGGGACTAGCCACACCGGGGAGCTGTTTTTT. Protein product: CASKGTSHTGELFF.

This clonotype was observed a single time. In nucleotides, the CDR3 is TGTGCCAGCAGCTTAAGGGGATCCTGGGAGCTGTTTTTT. It specifies CASSLRGSWELFF. The chain employs TRBV7-3 and TRBJ2-2, with D unresolved. This CDR3 contains 13 residues. Germline V gene lookup returns CDR1 SGHTA and CDR2 FQGTGA. V lost 1 base and J lost 9, with 9 bases in between.

Ten or more counts support this clonotype. This rearrangement joins TRBV12-3 or TRBV12-4 to TRBJ2-7, with TRBD2 as a possible D gene (6 bases). Trimming stripped 2 bases from V and 6 bases from J, with 23 bases between. The CDR3 spans 17 residues. The CDR3 loop is CASSLRPILAQPREQYF. CDR3 bases: TGTGCCAGCAGTTTAAGACCGATACTAGCACAGCCGCGCGAGCAGTACTTC.

This clonotype was seen repeatedly, ten times or more. The V call is TRBV5-7, the J call TRBJ2-7; 11 nucleotides match TRBD2. TRBV5-7 is annotated as an ORF whose role is uncertain. CDR3 length equals 20 residues. Unmatched junction bases numbered 19, after V lost 2 bases and J lost 3 bases. The CDR3 spells CASSFHISGRAGLIIYEQYF. In DNA, the CDR3 is TGTGCCAGCAGCTTTCACATTAGCGGGAGGGCCGGTTTGATTATCTACGAGCAGTACTTC.